This T cell receptor (beta chain) was observed in a study of regulatory T cells in long-lasting Graves disease. TCRdb reprocessed the reads with MiXCR, giving one entry per CDR3 protein. The sample includes approximately 670 distinct CDR3 sequences, roughly 63% of them seen just once. CDR3 length: 17 amino acids. Germline values: CDR1 MNHEY, CDR2 SMNVEV (reference sequence). Trimming at V came to 6 bases and at J to 5 bases, leaving 13 bases not matched to a gene. From PBMCs, RNA was extracted and then used to make the TCR library. The chain carries TRBV27 and TRBJ2-1; 10 bases fit TRBD2. The sequencing here drew on peripheral blood mononuclear cells (PBMCs), taken with antithyroid drug treatment, in newly diagnosed or persistent Graves disease (not recorded which). This sequence was found in a female donor with Graves disease. The CDR3 spells CASRVVVGLAEDNEQFF. DNA for the CDR3: TGTGCCAGCAGGGTAGTGGTTGGACTAGCGGAAGACAATGAGCAGTTCTTC.